This T cell receptor (beta chain) was sequenced in a study of glioma-infiltrating T cells (dated by TCRdb to 2016 to 2017). Regarding the complete study: TCR alpha- and beta-chain repertoires were sequenced from glioma tissue, non-neoplastic brain tissue and matched peripheral blood mononuclear cells. To measure how far tissue and blood T-cell populations diverged, each tissue-infiltrating repertoire was compared against the peripheral blood repertoire of the same patient. Three low-grade glioma patients, seven to nine primary glioblastoma patients, and three non-glioma patients who contributed non-neoplastic brain tissue made up the paired cohort.

TCR alpha and beta CDR3 regions were amplified with the iRepertoire nested amplicon-rescue multiplex PCR (arm-PCR) platform from RNA. The input for one-step reverse transcription and amplification was roughly 100-450 ng of either tissue mRNA or PBMC total RNA. Following bead purification, Illumina adapters were added by a secondary multiplex PCR, and libraries between 200 and 400 bp were gel-purified. The libraries contained internal 6-nucleotide barcodes that were used for demultiplexing. Sequencing of the libraries was done on an Illumina MiSeq using 2x220 or 2x250 nucleotide paired-end reads. The original methods were these. Paired reads were merged using FLASH 1.2.11 and aligned with BWA-MEM to the GRCh37 human genome, and TRA and TRB reads were then extracted. For V and J assignment, an IMGT-derived reference of cassette sequences and CDR3 motifs that included pseudogenes was used. Reads were translated in three frames, and productive CDR3s were defined as those with a C...FGXG motif and no stop codons. A clonotype was defined as a unique combination of a V-J cassette pair and a CDR3 amino acid sequence. Reads were filtered by Hamming distance, with the threshold set by the sequence error rate of each sample in mapped regions. Using fastp trimming at Q25 and MiXCR clonotype assembly, TCRdb reanalyzed the public sequencing data and kept in-frame beta chains. Each record represents a unique CDR3 protein, reported with the most common genes and DNA among its rows. TCRdb's processing, not the authors', yielded these V and J calls. This sample has 110,000 or so distinct CDR3 sequences in its table, and around 25% of those were observed once. Clones ranked in the top ten supply under 45% of the sample.

The full study reports these points: The group comparisons were based on small numbers of patients: three non-neoplastic, three low-grade glioma and fewer than ten glioblastoma patients. In non-neoplastic patients, VJ-independent divergence between tissue and blood fell below expectation, whereas in all gliomas, and especially in low-grade gliomas, the divergence rose above expectation. Very few CDR3 sequences were shared between tissue and blood, attributed to high CDR3 diversity and limited sampling.

Details on this clonotype: The target of this receptor is not known. One end of the junction is discordant with germline, which a read error may explain.

Reading from cysteine to phenylalanine, the CDR3 counts 14 amino acids. Just the 42-base CDR3 DNA is kept, in frame starting at base 1. From a lookup of the germline V gene, CDR1 and CDR2 are SGHDN and FVKESK. This sequence was found in a human donor with low-grade glioma or glioblastoma, undergoing nonglioma brain surgery, or in good health (not recorded which). Sequenced input: glioma tissue, nonneoplastic brain tissue, or PBMCs (not recorded which). This sequence uses TRBV14 and TRBJ2-1; there is no confident call for the D gene. CDR3 region: CASGQSWGYNEQFF. The DNA sequence is as follows: TGTGCCAGCGGCCAAAGTTGGGGTTACAATGAGCAGTTCTTC.